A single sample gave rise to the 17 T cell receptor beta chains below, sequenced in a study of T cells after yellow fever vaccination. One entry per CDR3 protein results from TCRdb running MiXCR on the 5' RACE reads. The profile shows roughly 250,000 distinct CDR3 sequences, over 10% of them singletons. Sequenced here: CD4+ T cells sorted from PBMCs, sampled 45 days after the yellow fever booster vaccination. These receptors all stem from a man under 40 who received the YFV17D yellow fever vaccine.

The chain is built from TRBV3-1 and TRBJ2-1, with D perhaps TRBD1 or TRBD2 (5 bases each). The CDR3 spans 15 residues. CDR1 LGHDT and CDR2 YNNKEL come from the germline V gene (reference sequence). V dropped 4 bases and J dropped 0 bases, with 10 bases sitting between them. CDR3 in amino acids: CASSRGAASYNEQFF. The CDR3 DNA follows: TGTGCCAGCAGCCGAGGGGCCGCCTCCTACAATGAGCAGTTCTTC.

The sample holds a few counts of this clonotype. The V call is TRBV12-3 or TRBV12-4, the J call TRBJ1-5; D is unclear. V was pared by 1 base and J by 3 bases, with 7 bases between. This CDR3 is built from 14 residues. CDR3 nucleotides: TGTGCCAGCAGTTTAGGGTACTTCAATCAGCCCCAGCATTTT. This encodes CASSLGYFNQPQHF.

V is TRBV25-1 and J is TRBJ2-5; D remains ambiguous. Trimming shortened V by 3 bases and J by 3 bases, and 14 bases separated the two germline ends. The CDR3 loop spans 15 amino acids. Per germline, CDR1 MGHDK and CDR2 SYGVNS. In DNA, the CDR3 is TGTGCCAGCAGTGATGGAACCGAGCCAAAAGAGACCCAGTACTTC. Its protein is CASSDGTEPKETQYF.

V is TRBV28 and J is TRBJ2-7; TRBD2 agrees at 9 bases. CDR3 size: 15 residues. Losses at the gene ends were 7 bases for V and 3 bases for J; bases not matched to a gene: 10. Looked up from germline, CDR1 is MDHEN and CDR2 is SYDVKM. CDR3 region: CASTLSGTSHYEQYF. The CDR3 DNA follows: TGTGCCAGCACCCTATCCGGGACTAGCCACTACGAGCAGTACTTC.

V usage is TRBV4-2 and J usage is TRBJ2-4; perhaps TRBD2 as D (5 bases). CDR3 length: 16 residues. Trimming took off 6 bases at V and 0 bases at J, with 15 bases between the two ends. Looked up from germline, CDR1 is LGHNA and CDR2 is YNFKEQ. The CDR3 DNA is TGTGCCAGCAGGGCGACTACGCGCGGAGCCAAAAACATTCAGTACTTC. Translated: CASRATTRGAKNIQYF.

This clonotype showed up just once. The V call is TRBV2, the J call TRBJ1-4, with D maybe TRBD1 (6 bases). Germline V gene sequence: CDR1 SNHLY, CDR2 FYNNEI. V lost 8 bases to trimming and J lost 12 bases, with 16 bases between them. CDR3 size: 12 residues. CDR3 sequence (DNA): TGTGCCAGCCGCCCTCGGGGGGGCGAACTGTTTTTT. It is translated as CASRPRGGELFF.

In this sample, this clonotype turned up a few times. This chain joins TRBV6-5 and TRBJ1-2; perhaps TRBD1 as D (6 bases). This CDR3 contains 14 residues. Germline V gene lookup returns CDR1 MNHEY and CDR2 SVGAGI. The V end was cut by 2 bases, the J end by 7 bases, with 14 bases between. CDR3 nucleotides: TGTGCCAGCAGTTACCTACAAGGGGGGCGTGGCTACACCTTC. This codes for CASSYLQGGRGYTF.

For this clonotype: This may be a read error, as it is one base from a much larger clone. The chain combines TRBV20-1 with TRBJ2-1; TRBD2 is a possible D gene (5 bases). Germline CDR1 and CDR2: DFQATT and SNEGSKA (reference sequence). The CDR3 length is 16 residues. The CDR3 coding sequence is TGCAGTGATAGAGATTCGGCGGGCTACTCCTACAATGAGCAGTTCTTC. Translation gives CSDRDSAGYSYNEQFF.

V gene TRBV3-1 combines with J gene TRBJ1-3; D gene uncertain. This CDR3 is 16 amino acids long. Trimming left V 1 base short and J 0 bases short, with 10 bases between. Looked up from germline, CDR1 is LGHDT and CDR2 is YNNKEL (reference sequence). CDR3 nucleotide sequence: TGTGCCAGCAGCCAAGCACATCTGACCTCTGGAAACACCATATATTTT. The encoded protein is CASSQAHLTSGNTIYF.

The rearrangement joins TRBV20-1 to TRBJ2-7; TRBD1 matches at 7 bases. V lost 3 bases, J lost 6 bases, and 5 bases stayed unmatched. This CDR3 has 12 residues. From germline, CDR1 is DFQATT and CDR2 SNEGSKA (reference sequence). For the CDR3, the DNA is TGCAGTGCTAGGGACAGGAGTTTCGAGCAGTACTTC. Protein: CSARDRSFEQYF.

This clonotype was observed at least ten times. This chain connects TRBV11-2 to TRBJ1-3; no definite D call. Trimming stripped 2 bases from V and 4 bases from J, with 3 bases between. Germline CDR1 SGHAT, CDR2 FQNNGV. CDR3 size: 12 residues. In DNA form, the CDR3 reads TGTGCCAGCAGCTTAACAGGAAACACCATATATTTT. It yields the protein CASSLTGNTIYF.

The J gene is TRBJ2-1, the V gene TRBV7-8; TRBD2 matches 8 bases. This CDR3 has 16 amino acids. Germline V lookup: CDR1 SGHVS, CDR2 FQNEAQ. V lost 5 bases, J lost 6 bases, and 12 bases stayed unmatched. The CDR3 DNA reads TGTGCCAGCAGCCCCCTATATGGACTAGCTTCCAATGAGCAGTTCTTC. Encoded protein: CASSPLYGLASNEQFF.

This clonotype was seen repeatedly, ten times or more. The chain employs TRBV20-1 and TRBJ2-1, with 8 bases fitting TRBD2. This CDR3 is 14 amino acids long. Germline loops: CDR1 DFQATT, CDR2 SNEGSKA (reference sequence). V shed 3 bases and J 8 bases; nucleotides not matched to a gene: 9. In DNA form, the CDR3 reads TGCAGTGCTAGCACGGCGGGAGGAGTTGATGAGCAGTTCTTC. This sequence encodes CSASTAGGVDEQFF.

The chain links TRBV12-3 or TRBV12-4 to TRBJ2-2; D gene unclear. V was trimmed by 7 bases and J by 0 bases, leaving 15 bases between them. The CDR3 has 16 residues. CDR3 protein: CASNRTRNPNTGELFF. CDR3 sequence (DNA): TGTGCCAGCAATAGGACCCGCAACCCGAACACCGGGGAGCTGTTTTTT.

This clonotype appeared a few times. The CDR3 DNA sequence: TGCGCCAGCAGCTTACTAGCGGGGGTTCGGCATGAGCAGTTCTTC. It codes for CASSLLAGVRHEQFF. This sequence joins TRBV5-1 and TRBJ2-1; 11 nucleotides line up with TRBD2. Germline V gene data show CDR1 as SGHRS and CDR2 as YFSETQ. J lost 8 bases, V lost 2 bases, and 6 bases had no gene match. There are 15 residues in the CDR3.

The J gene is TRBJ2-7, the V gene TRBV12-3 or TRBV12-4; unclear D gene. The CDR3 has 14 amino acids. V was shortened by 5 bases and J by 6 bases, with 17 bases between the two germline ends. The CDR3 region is CASSHLLEVPEQYF. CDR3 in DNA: TGTGCCAGCAGTCACTTATTAGAGGTCCCCGAGCAGTACTTC.

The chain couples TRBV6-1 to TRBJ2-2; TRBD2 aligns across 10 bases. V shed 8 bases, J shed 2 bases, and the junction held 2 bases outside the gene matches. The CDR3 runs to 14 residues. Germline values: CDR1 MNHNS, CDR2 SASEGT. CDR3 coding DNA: TGTGCCAGCGTAGCGGGAGGAAACACCGGGGAGCTGTTTTTT. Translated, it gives CASVAGGNTGELFF.